The table lists the clone carrying this TCR beta chain with a count of one. The sample comes from a study of CD8+ T cells in alopecia areata. RNA, once extracted, was reverse transcribed into cDNA for use as the sequencing template. Clones were sequenced by immunoSEQ multiplex PCR, and TCRdb holds only the in-frame ones, with some missing. The sample includes about 76,000 clones, approximately 64% of them seen just once. Treatment denoted: oral pan-JAK inhibitor, 5-10 mg twice daily. This CDR3 spans 15 amino acids. V was trimmed by 3 bases and J by 3 bases, leaving 15 bases between them. Germline V gene sequence: CDR1 PRHDT, CDR2 FYEKMQ (reference sequence).

The TCR originated in a human donor with alopecia areata. The chain combines TRBV13 with TRBJ2-7, with D possibly TRBD2 on 7 matching bases. Sequences were derived from CD8+ T cells sorted from blood, sampled at week 24, from a patient treated with tofacitinib. CDR3: CASSFPGGGSYEQYF. The CDR3 DNA is TGTGCCAGCAGCTTCCCCGGGGGCGGGAGCTACGAGCAGTACTTC. Full variable domain (missing parts from reference TRBV13 and TRBJ2-7): AAGVIQSPRHLIKEKRETATLKCYPIPRHDTVYWYQQGPGQDPQFLISFYEKMQSDKGSIPDRFSAQQFSDYHSELNMSSLELGDSALYFCASSFPGGGSYEQYFGPGTRLTVT.